This T cell receptor beta chain was sequenced for a study of memory CD4+ T cells and cytomegalovirus serostatus. The sort gate was single viable CD3+CD4+CD8-CD45RO+ cells for memory CD4+ T cells. The length of the CDR3 is 15 residues. Germline CDR1 reads LNHDA; CDR2 reads SQIVND (reference sequence). V dropped 6 bases and J dropped 4 bases, with 18 bases sitting between them. Assay: immunoSEQ multiplex PCR; the TCRdb copy retains only in-frame clones and omits some. Of roughly 84,000 clones listed, approximately 80% were seen once; the top ten hold roughly 0.85%. The chain combines TRBV19 with TRBJ1-2; unclear D gene. The sequencing sample was made of memory CD4+ T cells from blood. This receptor was obtained from an adult in good health and CMV-seronegative. Here the CDR3 DNA reads TGTGCCAGTAGCCCCCGTCTCCGGCGTCCCTATGGCTACACCTTC. Its protein is CASSPRLRRPYGYTF.